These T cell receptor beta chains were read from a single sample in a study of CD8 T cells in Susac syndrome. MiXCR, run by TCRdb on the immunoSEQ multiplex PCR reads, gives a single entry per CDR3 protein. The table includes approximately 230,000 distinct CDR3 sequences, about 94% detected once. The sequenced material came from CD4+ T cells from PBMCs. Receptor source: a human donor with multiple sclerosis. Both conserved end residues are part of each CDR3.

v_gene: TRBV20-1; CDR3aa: CSASPRTSPYEQYF
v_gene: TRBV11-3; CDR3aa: CASSERLGQIETQYF
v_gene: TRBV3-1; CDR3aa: CASSQDPGGYQPQHF
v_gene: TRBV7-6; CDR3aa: CASSSVRPGPGANVLTF
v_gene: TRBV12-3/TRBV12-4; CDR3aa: CASSFNQEPLKAFF
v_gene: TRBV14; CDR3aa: CASSQRHSGNYGYTF
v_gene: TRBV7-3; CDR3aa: CASSLTGGIGTDTQYF
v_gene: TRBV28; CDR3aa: CASSLPTGGGGYTF
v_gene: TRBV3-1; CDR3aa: CASSLRLAGAFTSTDTQYF
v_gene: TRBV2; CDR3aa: CASSDGQRYGYTF
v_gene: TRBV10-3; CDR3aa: CAISVAGVGEQYF
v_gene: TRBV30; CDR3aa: CAWRKTDRGNTGELFF
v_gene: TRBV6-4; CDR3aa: CASSDFAGGTEAFF
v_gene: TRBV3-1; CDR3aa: CASSPGRGTQYF